The rows below give T cell receptor beta chains drawn from one sample of a study of OX40 agonist ivuxolimab in advanced cancers. Clones were sequenced by immunoSEQ multiplex PCR, and TCRdb holds only the in-frame ones, with some missing. There are 60,000 to 100,000 clones in the sample; approximately 80% occur only once, and 0.5% to 0.65% lies in the top ten. This material consisted of CD4+ or CD8+ T cells sorted from blood, taken in a trial of the OX40 agonist ivuxolimab. These receptors originate from an adult with an advanced solid tumor such as melanoma, head and neck, liver or kidney cancer. CDR3s include the opening cysteine and the closing phenylalanine or tryptophan. A D gene is named only where the DNA matches it firmly. Clone size appears in some rows only: once, few, many, or a class for an expanded clone.

clone_size	v_call	d_call	j_call	cdr3_aa	cdr3_nt
-	TRBV21-1	-	TRBJ1-1	CASARNTEAFF	TGTGCCAGCGCCCGGAACACTGAAGCTTTCTTT
-	TRBV6-6	-	TRBJ2-1	CASSLTLYNEQFF	TGTGCCAGCAGTTTGACGCTATACAATGAGCAGTTCTTC
-	TRBV28	-	TRBJ2-7	CASLRYGGRFDEQYF	TGTGCCAGCCTACGATACGGGGGGCGTTTTGACGAGCAGTACTTC
-	TRBV28	TRBD2	TRBJ2-7	CASSTGGNSYEQYF	TGTGCCAGCAGTACGGGGGGGAACTCCTACGAGCAGTACTTC
-	TRBV6-5	TRBD2	TRBJ2-1	CASSPARGGDEQFF	TGTGCCAGCAGTCCGGCGCGGGGGGGGGATGAGCAGTTCTTC
-	TRBV11-2	-	TRBJ2-3	CASSVLAGDTQYF	TGTGCCAGCAGCGTCCTGGCGGGAGATACGCAGTATTTT
-	TRBV19	-	TRBJ2-3	CASSPREGSTDTQYF	TGTGCCAGTAGTCCCCGAGAAGGTAGCACAGATACGCAGTATTTT
-	TRBV5-1	-	TRBJ1-6	CASSLGRAVNSPLHF	TGCGCCAGCAGCTTGGGCAGGGCGGTGAATTCACCCCTCCACTTT
once	TRBV30	-	TRBJ1-1	CAWRYRAATEAFF	TGTGCCTGGAGATACAGGGCCGCCACTGAAGCTTTCTTT
-	TRBV7-9	TRBD1	TRBJ1-1	CASSVFATGGVKTEAFF	TGTGCCAGCAGCGTCTTCGCAACAGGGGGCGTTAAAACTGAAGCTTTCTTT
-	TRBV15	TRBD2	TRBJ2-2	CATSRGVGGLAGSQNTGELFF	TGTGCCACCAGCAGAGGGGTCGGTGGCCTAGCGGGAAGTCAGAACACCGGGGAGCTGTTTTTT
-	TRBV28	-	TRBJ2-7	CASRAQGSYEQYF	TGTGCCAGCAGAGCACAGGGCTCCTACGAGCAGTACTTC
-	TRBV7-9	TRBD2	TRBJ2-1	CASSQAGLATHNEQFF	TGTGCCAGCAGCCAAGCGGGACTAGCGACGCACAATGAGCAGTTCTTC
-	TRBV6-1	TRBD1	TRBJ2-4	CASSGRTGLLAKNIQYF	TGTGCCAGCAGTGGCCGGACAGGGCTTCTAGCCAAAAACATTCAGTACTTC
-	TRBV9	TRBD2	TRBJ2-3	CASSALAGVRRDTQYF	TGTGCCAGCAGCGCCCTAGCGGGAGTTAGGAGGGATACGCAGTATTTT
-	TRBV19	-	TRBJ2-3	CAAGQTYTDTQYF	TGTGCCGCCGGACAGACTTACACAGATACGCAGTATTTT
-	TRBV5-5	-	TRBJ2-7	CASSWNRDEQYF	TGTGCCAGCAGCTGGAACAGGGACGAGCAGTACTTC
-	TRBV5-1	-	TRBJ1-2	CASSLEPIPYGYTF	TGCGCCAGCAGCTTGGAGCCTATCCCATATGGCTACACCTTC
-	TRBV6-1	-	TRBJ2-1	CASTSSSYNEQFF	TGTGCCAGCACCTCAAGCTCCTACAATGAGCAGTTCTTC
-	TRBV5-1	TRBD1	TRBJ1-2	CASSVGQGADGYTF	TGCGCCAGCAGCGTGGGACAGGGAGCTGATGGCTACACCTTC
-	TRBV6-1	-	TRBJ2-1	CASSESYNEQFF	TGTGCCAGCAGTGAAAGCTACAATGAGCAGTTCTTC
few	TRBV6-5	-	TRBJ1-1	CASSSWGKAFF	TGTGCCAGCAGTTCCTGGGGGAAAGCTTTCTTT
once	TRBV7-9	-	TRBJ2-7	CASSLVSVGEQYF	TGTGCCAGCAGCTTAGTCAGCGTCGGCGAGCAGTACTTC
-	TRBV7-9	-	TRBJ1-2	CASSLVRGDGYTF	TGTGCCAGCAGCTTAGTCAGAGGGGATGGCTACACCTTC
few	TRBV5-6	TRBD2	TRBJ2-5	CASSLFRRGGRETQYF	TGTGCCAGCAGCCTGTTTCGGCGGGGGGGGCGAGAGACCCAGTACTTC
-	TRBV28	-	TRBJ2-2	CASSHRVNGDTGELFF	TGTGCCAGCAGTCACAGGGTTAACGGGGACACCGGGGAGCTGTTTTTT
-	TRBV15	TRBD1	TRBJ1-1	CATSRGGTGNTEAFF	TGTGCCACCAGCAGAGGTGGGACAGGGAACACTGAAGCTTTCTTT
-	TRBV5-1	-	TRBJ2-5	CASSLVLAGETQYF	TGCGCCAGCAGCTTGGTGCTAGCAGGAGAGACCCAGTACTTC
-	TRBV6-1	-	TRBJ2-7	CASSDRSRGAYEQYF	TGTGCCAGCAGCGACCGGTCTCGGGGAGCCTACGAGCAGTACTTC
-	TRBV6-1	-	TRBJ1-2	CASSLRRNYGYTF	TGTGCCAGCAGTCTCAGACGGAACTATGGCTACACCTTC
-	TRBV5-5	-	TRBJ2-7	CASSSTAYEQYF	TGTGCCAGCAGCTCCACAGCGTACGAGCAGTACTTC
-	TRBV25-1	-	TRBJ2-6	CASCLGGANVLTF	TGTGCCAGCTGTCTAGGCGGGGCCAACGTCCTGACTTTC
-	TRBV2	TRBD2	TRBJ2-1	CASRSGGGYNEQFF	TGTGCCAGCAGGAGCGGGGGGGGATACAATGAGCAGTTCTTC
-	TRBV28	-	TRBJ1-3	CASSSAGQTLGNTIYF	TGTGCCAGCAGTTCTGCCGGACAGACCCTTGGAAACACCATATATTTT
-	TRBV29-1	-	TRBJ2-7	CSVGGDATYEQYF	TGCAGCGTTGGGGGGGACGCCACCTACGAGCAGTACTTC
-	TRBV29-1	-	TRBJ2-5	CSVERGGETQYF	TGCAGCGTTGAAAGAGGGGGAGAGACCCAGTACTTC
-	TRBV28	-	TRBJ1-2	CASRDPNYGYTF	TGTGCCAGCAGGGACCCTAACTATGGCTACACCTTC
-	TRBV6-5	-	TRBJ2-3	CASSRRSTDTQYF	TGTGCCAGCAGCCGGCGGAGCACAGATACGCAGTATTTT
-	TRBV27	TRBD1	TRBJ2-2	CASTLGQGIAGELFF	TGTGCCAGCACCCTGGGACAGGGAATCGCCGGGGAGCTGTTTTTT
-	TRBV30	-	TRBJ1-2	CAWRRGDSGHYGYTF	TGTGCCTGGAGGAGGGGAGACTCAGGACACTATGGCTACACCTTC
-	TRBV7-3	-	TRBJ2-2	CASTEGGNTGELFF	TGTGCCAGCACGGAAGGGGGGAACACCGGGGAGCTGTTTTTT
-	TRBV5-4	-	TRBJ1-5	CASSSGLKNQPQHF	TGTGCCAGCAGCTCGGGACTTAAAAATCAGCCCCAGCATTTT
-	TRBV5-1	TRBD1	TRBJ2-2	CASSRRFQGDTGELFF	TGCGCCAGCAGTCGGCGGTTCCAGGGGGACACCGGGGAGCTGTTTTTT
-	TRBV7-2	TRBD2	TRBJ2-5	CASSLVSGGGAETQYF	TGTGCCAGCAGCTTAGTTAGCGGCGGGGGGGCTGAGACCCAGTACTTC
-	TRBV29-1	TRBD1	TRBJ1-4	CSAKDRLTNEKLFF	TGCAGCGCGAAGGACAGGCTGACTAATGAAAAACTGTTTTTT
few	TRBV7-2	TRBD2	TRBJ2-3	CASSQTGGDTQYF	TGTGCCAGCAGCCAAACGGGGGGGGATACGCAGTATTTT
-	TRBV27	TRBD1	TRBJ1-3	CASTDRPTGNTIYF	TGTGCCAGCACGGACAGGCCGACTGGAAACACCATATATTTT
-	TRBV7-2	-	TRBJ2-7	CASSLSRVEEQYF	TGTGCCAGCAGCTTATCCAGGGTGGAAGAGCAGTACTTC
-	TRBV10-3	TRBD1	TRBJ2-7	CAIRLTGTGATEQYF	TGTGCCATCAGACTTACCGGGACAGGGGCGACCGAGCAGTACTTC
-	TRBV28	-	TRBJ1-5	CASSLGGGALQPQHF	TGTGCCAGCAGTTTGGGCGGGGGCGCGCTGCAGCCCCAGCATTTT
-	TRBV5-1	-	TRBJ1-3	CASSFEPGQSGNTIYF	TGCGCCAGCAGCTTTGAACCCGGACAGTCTGGAAACACCATATATTTT
-	TRBV27	-	TRBJ2-7	CASSWDPGLSYEQYF	TGTGCCAGCAGCTGGGACCCCGGCTTATCCTACGAGCAGTACTTC
-	TRBV28	-	TRBJ1-4	CASSLRVREKLFF	TGTGCCAGCAGTTTACGGGTGCGTGAAAAACTGTTTTTT
once	TRBV7-2	-	TRBJ1-6	CASSLGQGRDSPLHF	TGTGCCAGCAGCTTAGGTCAGGGAAGGGATTCACCCCTCCACTTT